These T cell receptor beta chains were read from a single sample in a study of blood T cells in healthy people across ages. MiXCR, applied by TCRdb to the 5' RACE reads, yields one record per CDR3 protein. The data show around 800,000 distinct CDR3 sequences, roughly 24% seen once. The sample also formed part of further work on T cells of mothers and their children.

Sequenced sample: blood. Every receptor here comes from a boy between 5 and 17 years old in good health. Both conserved end residues are trimmed from each CDR3.

J	V	CDR3
TRBJ1-1	TRBV19	ASAGDSTEAF
TRBJ1-2	TRBV27	ASSLFGGQAGYT
TRBJ1-3	TRBV5-1	ASSPGPSGNTIY
TRBJ1-2	TRBV10-3	AISSGGDYYGYT
TRBJ2-2	TRBV28	ASRFSRFGTGELF
TRBJ2-4	TRBV12-3/TRBV12-4	ASSSRGGHAKNIQY
TRBJ1-1	TRBV12-3/TRBV12-4	ASSARQENTEAF
TRBJ1-2	TRBV2	ASSEYRLANYGYT
TRBJ1-1	TRBV5-1	ASSLERLGNTEAF
TRBJ2-1	TRBV11-2	ASSLGASRSSYNEQF
TRBJ2-5	TRBV10-2	ASRETGPETQY
TRBJ2-6	TRBV5-5	ASSSRQGYSGANVLT
TRBJ2-3	TRBV15	ATSRERDTQY
TRBJ1-2	TRBV6-5	ANSPGDRNYGYT
TRBJ2-7	TRBV27	ASSLRVSGEQY
TRBJ2-7	TRBV24-1	ATSQGSYEQY
TRBJ2-2	TRBV7-3	ASSLTSGANTGELF
TRBJ1-6	TRBV7-6	ASRGGSSPLH
TRBJ2-7	TRBV15	ATSREAGRKSYEQY
TRBJ1-4	TRBV20-1	SASDRGRTNEKLF
TRBJ1-1	TRBV7-9	ASTYTLTGVMATEAF
TRBJ2-1	TRBV5-1	ASTLGYRGAGNEQF
.	TRBV6-5	ASRQGGRDEQF
.	TRBV5-1	ASSFAAGEQY
TRBJ2-7	TRBV12-3/TRBV12-4	ASSSQTVSYEQY
.	TRBV27	ASRPQSSNEQY
TRBJ1-4	TRBV20-1	SAGAGTVNEKLF
TRBJ2-3	TRBV20-1	SVRRGSRDTQY
TRBJ1-2	TRBV7-9	ASSFGNSEEHGYT
TRBJ2-6	TRBV5-1	ASSSEPSGANVLT
TRBJ2-2	TRBV11-2	ASSVGLERSVFTGELF